The rows below give T cell receptor beta chains drawn from one sample of a study of early stage breast cancer tumors. Sequenced by immunoSEQ multiplex PCR; TCRdb stores in-frame clones only, minus some. The table lists around 31,000 clones, roughly four fifths of them singletons. Sequenced material: blood. These TCRs come from a person aged 35 to 50 with breast cancer. The CDR3 runs from the conserved cysteine through the conserved F or W. The order of the fields is clone size, D gene, V gene, J gene, CDR3 length, CDR3 protein, CDR3 DNA. The D gene is left open where the match is weak. The size entry is marked missing in some rows and otherwise reads once, few, many or a size class.

once	-	TRBV9	TRBJ1-2	13	CASMDPGGYGYTF	TGTGCCAGTATGGACCCCGGGGGCTATGGCTACACCTTC
-	TRBD2	TRBV11-2	TRBJ2-7	15	CASSSIAGRSYEQYF	TGTGCCAGCAGCTCCATAGCGGGAAGGTCCTACGAGCAGTACTTC
-	-	TRBV11-1	TRBJ2-5	16	CASSLGFGSGQETQYF	TGTGCCAGCAGCTTAGGGTTTGGTAGCGGACAAGAGACCCAGTACTTC
-	TRBD2	TRBV18	TRBJ2-5	13	CASSPGAGGTQYF	TGTGCCAGCTCACCAGGAGCGGGGGGGACCCAGTACTTC
-	TRBD1	TRBV27	TRBJ2-1	14	CASSLGRGGDEQFF	TGTGCCAGCAGTTTAGGGCGAGGGGGCGATGAGCAGTTCTTC
-	-	TRBV9	TRBJ1-1	13	CASSTEMNTEAFF	TGTGCCAGCAGCACAGAAATGAACACTGAAGCTTTCTTT
once	TRBD1	TRBV6-1	TRBJ2-5	15	CASSATWTGGETQYF	TGTGCCAGCAGTGCCACTTGGACAGGGGGGGAGACCCAGTACTTC
-	-	TRBV28	TRBJ1-4	13	CASKTGRNEKLFF	TGTGCCAGCAAGACTGGGCGGAATGAAAAACTGTTTTTT
-	TRBD2	TRBV2	TRBJ2-7	14	CASSGVAGTHEQYF	TGTGCCAGCAGTGGGGTAGCGGGAACCCACGAGCAGTACTTC
-	TRBD2	TRBV7-9	TRBJ2-3	16	CASSLSSGAVTDTQYF	TGTGCCAGCAGCCTTTCGAGCGGGGCTGTCACAGATACGCAGTATTTT